The clone carrying this TCR beta chain turned up a few times. Its antigen is currently unknown. V dropped 4 bases and J dropped 3; count of bases not matched to a gene: 7. The V gene's germline CDR1 is SQVTM and CDR2 ANQGSEA. This CDR3 comprises 15 residues. The data are from a study of post-analysis software for immune sequencing data. Study conclusions and caveats: Relative to controls, patients with multiple sclerosis showed significantly lower normalized Chao1 diversity. Same-batch samples co-clustered strongly by F measure. A handful of TRBV segments were more frequent in patients than controls; TRBV5-6, TRBV5-1 and TRBV20-1 belonged to this group.

Unique-molecular-identifier-tagged TCR beta cDNA libraries were used. MiXCR, run by TCRdb on the PCR reads, gives a single entry per CDR3 protein. Altogether approximately 360,000 distinct CDR3 sequences are present, about a third being singletons, with the ten largest covering roughly 13%. The sequencing sample was made of blood. The chain is built from TRBV29-1 and TRBJ2-1, with 9 bases aligning to TRBD1. The TCR sequence derives from a girl between 5 and 17 years old with multiple sclerosis. This CDR3 reads CSVGPGTGIYNEQFF. CDR3 coding DNA: TGCAGCGTTGGCCCCGGGACAGGGATCTACAATGAGCAGTTCTTC.